Listed below are T cell receptor beta chains from one sample, sequenced in a study of T cell responses to AZD1222 COVID-19 vaccine. This table comes from immunoSEQ multiplex PCR, and its TCRdb copy is limited to in-frame clones, with some not included. The data show 90,000 or so clones, about 88% seen once. Sequencing used peripheral blood, obtained 28 days after the second AZD1222 dose. These receptors all come from an adult who received the AZD1222 COVID-19 vaccine. Each CDR3 is given with its conserved first and last residue. A D gene is named only where the DNA matches it firmly. Clone size is given for some rows only: seen once, a few or many times, or a class if the clone is expanded.

j_call	v_call	clone_size	d_call	cdr3_aa	cdr3_nt
TRBJ2-3	TRBV6-4	-	TRBD1	CASSGTGGTDTQYF	TGTGCCAGCAGTGGGACAGGGGGCACAGATACGCAGTATTTT
TRBJ2-2	TRBV28	-	-	CASSLLTGELFF	TGTGCCAGCAGTTTGTTAACCGGGGAGCTGTTTTTT
TRBJ2-7	TRBV13	once	TRBD2	CASSLAGGYEQYF	TGTGCCAGCAGCCTAGCGGGGGGTTACGAGCAGTACTTC
TRBJ1-5	TRBV25-1	-	-	CASSQGSGDQPQHF	TGTGCCAGCAGCCAAGGGTCAGGGGATCAGCCCCAGCATTTT
TRBJ2-1	TRBV11-1	-	-	CASSLVRAYNEQFF	TGTGCCAGCAGCTTAGTCAGAGCCTACAATGAGCAGTTCTTC
TRBJ2-1	TRBV10-3	-	TRBD1	CAISALTPRQGAYNEQFF	TGTGCCATCAGTGCCCTAACCCCCCGACAGGGGGCTTACAATGAGCAGTTCTTC
TRBJ1-6	TRBV3-1/TRBV3-2	-	-	CASSQGGRTSPLHF	TGTGCCAGCAGCCAAGGAGGTAGAACTTCACCCCTCCACTTT
TRBJ1-1	TRBV19	-	-	CASRAGPREAFF	TGTGCCAGTAGGGCAGGGCCCCGTGAAGCTTTCTTT
TRBJ1-2	TRBV5-1	once	-	CASSQIPDSNYGYTF	TGCGCCAGCAGCCAGATACCGGACTCTAACTATGGCTACACCTTC
TRBJ2-4	TRBV7-2	-	-	CASSPIGGKNIQYF	TGTGCCAGCAGCCCTATCGGGGGCAAAAACATTCAGTACTTC
TRBJ1-1	TRBV3-1/TRBV3-2	-	-	CASSQGPNTEAFF	TGTGCCAGCAGCCAAGGTCCGAACACTGAAGCTTTCTTT
TRBJ2-7	TRBV15	-	-	CATSRGAGYSYEQYF	TGTGCCACCAGCAGAGGGGCAGGATACTCCTACGAGCAGTACTTC
TRBJ1-1	TRBV30	-	-	CAWSHNTEAFF	TGTGCCTGGAGTCATAACACTGAAGCTTTCTTT
TRBJ2-2	TRBV10-3	-	-	CAISEPIRELFF	TGTGCCATCAGTGAGCCCATCCGGGAGCTGTTTTTT
TRBJ1-6	TRBV19	-	TRBD1	CASSMGTGRTGSPLHF	TGTGCCAGTAGTATGGGGACAGGGAGGACGGGTTCACCCCTCCACTTT
TRBJ1-2	TRBV10-3	-	TRBD1	CAVSGTGTGGEANYGYTF	TGTGCCGTCAGTGGAACCGGGACAGGGGGTGAAGCTAACTATGGCTACACCTTC
TRBJ1-1	TRBV5-1	few	TRBD1	CASSYTGGTEAFF	TGCGCCAGCAGCTACACAGGGGGCACTGAAGCTTTCTTT
TRBJ2-4	TRBV19	-	TRBD1	CASSLQGAENIQYF	TGTGCCAGTAGCCTACAGGGGGCTGAAAACATTCAGTACTTC
TRBJ1-2	TRBV5-4	-	TRBD1	CASSFRRTGGGYTF	TGTGCCAGCAGCTTTAGGAGGACAGGGGGTGGCTACACCTTC
TRBJ1-2	TRBV28	-	TRBD1	CASSARDRAEISGYTF	TGTGCCAGCAGTGCTCGAGACAGGGCGGAGATCTCTGGCTACACCTTC
TRBJ1-1	TRBV30	-	-	CAWMGPTEAFF	TGTGCCTGGATGGGTCCAACTGAAGCTTTCTTT
TRBJ2-7	TRBV28	-	TRBD1	CASSGRDRGYEQYF	TGTGCCAGCAGTGGCCGGGACAGAGGCTACGAGCAGTACTTC
TRBJ1-5	TRBV3-1/TRBV3-2	few	TRBD1	CASSHGDRVSNQPQHF	TGTGCCAGCAGCCATGGGGACAGGGTAAGCAATCAGCCCCAGCATTTT
TRBJ1-6	TRBV9	-	-	CASSPSGAGSPLHF	TGTGCCAGCAGCCCCTCAGGGGCAGGATCACCCCTCCACTTT
TRBJ1-1	TRBV12-3/TRBV12-4	-	-	CASSLVRIEAFF	TGTGCCAGCAGTTTAGTCAGGATTGAAGCTTTCTTT
TRBJ1-3	TRBV19	-	-	CASSIGLEKWASGNTIYF	TGTGCCAGTAGTATAGGATTGGAGAAGTGGGCGTCTGGAAACACCATATATTTT
TRBJ1-1	TRBV12-5	-	-	CASGQNRLPNTEAFF	TGTGCTAGTGGCCAGAACAGGTTACCGAACACTGAAGCTTTCTTT
TRBJ1-6	TRBV3-1/TRBV3-2	-	-	CASSYYGGGVNSPLHF	TGTGCCAGCAGCTACTATGGCGGAGGGGTTAATTCACCCCTCCACTTT
TRBJ1-1	TRBV18	-	-	CASSQDSLNTEAFF	TGTGCCAGCTCGCAGGACAGCCTGAACACTGAAGCTTTCTTT
TRBJ2-7	TRBV6-5	-	TRBD1	CVTGTGVDEQYF	TGTGTAACCGGGACAGGGGTAGACGAGCAGTACTTC
TRBJ1-4	TRBV6-5	-	-	CASDPQGLKSEKLFF	TGTGCCAGCGATCCCCAAGGCCTGAAGAGTGAAAAACTGTTTTTT
TRBJ2-1	TRBV6-6	-	TRBD1	CASSFQGTGTNEQFF	TGTGCCAGCAGTTTCCAAGGGACAGGGACCAATGAGCAGTTCTTC
TRBJ1-2	TRBV27	-	-	CASGWTANYGYTF	TGTGCCAGCGGATGGACAGCTAACTATGGCTACACCTTC
TRBJ1-4	TRBV9	-	-	CASSARDFNEKLFF	TGTGCCAGCAGCGCTCGGGACTTTAATGAAAAACTGTTTTTT
TRBJ1-2	TRBV5-1	-	TRBD1	CASSSGQGNDYGYTF	TGCGCCAGCAGCTCGGGACAGGGTAATGACTATGGCTACACCTTC
TRBJ2-7	TRBV10-2	-	-	CASNPQPNSYEQYF	TGCGCCAGCAACCCCCAACCGAACTCCTACGAGCAGTACTTC
TRBJ1-1	TRBV3-1/TRBV3-2	-	-	CASSPSRGNTEAFF	TGTGCCAGCAGCCCATCCCGGGGGAACACTGAAGCTTTCTTT
TRBJ2-1	TRBV2	-	TRBD2	CASSESRGGYNEQFF	TGTGCCAGCAGTGAGTCGCGGGGGGGCTACAATGAGCAGTTCTTC
TRBJ1-5	TRBV30	-	-	CAWREGGPVNQPQHF	TGTGCCTGGAGAGAGGGAGGGCCGGTCAATCAGCCCCAGCATTTT
TRBJ1-2	TRBV5-5	-	-	CASSLYGSSYGYTF	TGTGCCAGCAGCTTGTACGGCAGCTCCTATGGCTACACCTTC
TRBJ1-1	TRBV14	-	TRBD1	CASSQNEGQTNTEAFF	TGTGCCAGCAGCCAAAACGAGGGACAGACGAACACTGAAGCTTTCTTT
TRBJ2-5	TRBV7-9	-	-	CASSLWVQETQYF	TGTGCCAGCAGCTTATGGGTCCAAGAGACCCAGTACTTC
TRBJ1-2	TRBV7-3	-	-	CASSLRATPNYGYTF	TGTGCCAGCAGCTTAAGGGCGACTCCCAACTATGGCTACACCTTC